The clone carrying this T cell receptor (beta chain) was picked up a small number of times. Antigen specificity is unknown. Trimming cost V 0 bases and J 2 bases, with 5 bases left between them. Germline CDR1 reads SGHTA; CDR2 reads FQGNSA. The CDR3 has 13 residues. The data are from a study of T cells after yellow fever vaccination. Study summary: Preparing low-cell-number fractions relied on SMART-Seq v4 Ultra Low Input. Findings and caveats of the study: Though weaker, the secondary response peaked faster, on day 5 versus 15. Clones that expanded after primary vaccination mostly reappeared after the booster (less than 98% CD4, 88% CD8).

TCRdb fed the 5' RACE reads into MiXCR, producing one record per CDR3 protein. The repertoire holds some 400,000 distinct CDR3 sequences, with over 15% as singletons. The chain is built from TRBV7-2 and TRBJ2-7, with D possibly matching TRBD1 (5 bases). Sequencing was performed on PBMCs, taken before the yellow fever booster vaccination. This clonotype originated in a young man who received the YFV17D yellow fever vaccine. The CDR3, as DNA: TGTGCCAGCAGCTTAGCCAGGGCCTACGAGCAGTACGTC. Encoded protein: CASSLARAYEQYV.